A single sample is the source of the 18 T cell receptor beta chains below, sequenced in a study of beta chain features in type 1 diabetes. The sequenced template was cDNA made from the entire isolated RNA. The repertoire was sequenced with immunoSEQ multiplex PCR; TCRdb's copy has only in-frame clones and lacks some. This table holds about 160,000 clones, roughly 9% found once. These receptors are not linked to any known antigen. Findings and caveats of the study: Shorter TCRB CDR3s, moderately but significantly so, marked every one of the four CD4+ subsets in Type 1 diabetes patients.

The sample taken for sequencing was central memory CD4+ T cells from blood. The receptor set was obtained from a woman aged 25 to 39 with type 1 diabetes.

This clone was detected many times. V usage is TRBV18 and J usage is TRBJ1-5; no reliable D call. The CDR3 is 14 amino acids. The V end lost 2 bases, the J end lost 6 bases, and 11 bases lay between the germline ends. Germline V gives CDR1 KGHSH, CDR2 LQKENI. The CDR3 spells CASSPMREGQPQHF. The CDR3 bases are TGTGCCAGCTCACCAATGCGGGAGGGTCAGCCCCAGCATTTT.

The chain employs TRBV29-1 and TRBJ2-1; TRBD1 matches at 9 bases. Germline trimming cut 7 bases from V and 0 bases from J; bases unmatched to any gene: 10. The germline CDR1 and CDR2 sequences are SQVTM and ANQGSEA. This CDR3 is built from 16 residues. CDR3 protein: CSAGTGLADSYNEQFF. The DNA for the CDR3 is TGCAGCGCAGGGACAGGGCTAGCGGACTCCTACAATGAGCAGTTCTTC.

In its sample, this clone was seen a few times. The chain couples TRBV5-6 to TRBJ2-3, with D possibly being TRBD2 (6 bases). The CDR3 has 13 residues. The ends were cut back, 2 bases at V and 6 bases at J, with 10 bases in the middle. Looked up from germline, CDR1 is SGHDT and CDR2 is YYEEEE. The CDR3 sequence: CASSFGGEDTQYF. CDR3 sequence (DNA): TGTGCCAGCAGCTTCGGGGGAGAGGATACGCAGTATTTT.

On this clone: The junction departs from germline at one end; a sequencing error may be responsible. The CDR3, as DNA: TGTGCTAGCAGCTTAACCGGGAGTTTCACAGATACGCAGTATTTT. Amino acids: CASSLTGSFTDTQYF. This chain connects TRBV7-7 to TRBJ2-3; D is possibly TRBD2 (6 bases). This CDR3 has 15 residues. Germline V gives CDR1 SSHAT, CDR2 FNYEAQ (reference sequence).

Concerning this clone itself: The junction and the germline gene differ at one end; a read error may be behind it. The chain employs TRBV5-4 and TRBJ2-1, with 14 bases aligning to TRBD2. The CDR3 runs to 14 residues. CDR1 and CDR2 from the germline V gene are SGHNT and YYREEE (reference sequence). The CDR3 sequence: CASTDRGTSGRTVF. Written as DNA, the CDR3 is TGTGCCAGCACCGATCGGGGGACTAGCGGGAGAACGGTCTTC.

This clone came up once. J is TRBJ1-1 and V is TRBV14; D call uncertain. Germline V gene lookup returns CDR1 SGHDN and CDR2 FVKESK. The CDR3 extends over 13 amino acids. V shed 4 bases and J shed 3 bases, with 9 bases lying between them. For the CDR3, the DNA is TGTGCCAGCAGCCGACGGGTCGACACTGAAGCTTTCTTT. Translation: CASSRRVDTEAFF.

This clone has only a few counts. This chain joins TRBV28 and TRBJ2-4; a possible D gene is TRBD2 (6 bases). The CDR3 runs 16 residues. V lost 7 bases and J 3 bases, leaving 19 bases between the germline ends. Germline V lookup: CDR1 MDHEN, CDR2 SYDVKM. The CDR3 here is CASTVPSWGGKNIQYF. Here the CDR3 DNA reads TGTGCCAGCACCGTTCCGTCCTGGGGAGGCAAAAACATTCAGTACTTC.

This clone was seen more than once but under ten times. In nucleotides, the CDR3 is TGTGCCAGCAGCTTGGTAGTCTCTGGGGCCAACGTCCTGACTTTC. Protein sequence: CASSLVVSGANVLTF. V and J are TRBV5-6 and TRBJ2-6, with D hard to call. The CDR3 is made up of 15 amino acids. V lost 0 bases and J lost 0, with 4 bases in between. Per the germline V gene, CDR1 is SGHDT and CDR2 is YYEEEE. Looking up the rest from reference TRBV5-6 and TRBJ2-6 gives the full variable domain: DAGVTQSPTHLIKTRGQQVTLRCSPKSGHDTVSWYQQALGQGPQFIFQYYEEEERQRGNFPDRFSGHQFPNYSSELNVNALLLGDSALYLCASSLVVSGANVLTFGAGSRLTVL.

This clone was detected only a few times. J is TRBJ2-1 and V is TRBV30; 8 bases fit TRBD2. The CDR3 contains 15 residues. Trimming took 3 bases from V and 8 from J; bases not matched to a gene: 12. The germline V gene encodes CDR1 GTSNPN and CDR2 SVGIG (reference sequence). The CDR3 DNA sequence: TGTGCCTGGAGACCGGGAGGGGGAGGGCCGCATGAGCAGTTCTTC. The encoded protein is CAWRPGGGGPHEQFF.

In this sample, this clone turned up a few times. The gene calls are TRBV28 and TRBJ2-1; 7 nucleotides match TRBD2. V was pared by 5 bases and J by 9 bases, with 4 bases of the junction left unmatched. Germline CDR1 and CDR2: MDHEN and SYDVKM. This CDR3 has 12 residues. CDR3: CASSPREPEQFF. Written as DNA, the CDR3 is TGTGCCAGCAGTCCGCGGGAGCCTGAGCAGTTCTTC.

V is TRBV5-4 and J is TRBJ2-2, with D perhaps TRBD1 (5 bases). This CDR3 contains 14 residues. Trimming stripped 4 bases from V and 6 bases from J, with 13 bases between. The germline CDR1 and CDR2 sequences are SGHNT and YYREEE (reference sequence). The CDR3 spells CASSRDSRAGELFF. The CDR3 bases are TGTGCCAGCAGCCGTGACAGCAGGGCCGGGGAGCTGTTTTTT.

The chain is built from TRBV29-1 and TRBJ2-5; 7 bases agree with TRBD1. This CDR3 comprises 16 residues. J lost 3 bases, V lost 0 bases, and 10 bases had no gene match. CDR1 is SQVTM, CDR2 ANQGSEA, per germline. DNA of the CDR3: TGCAGCGTTGAAGATGCAGGGGGAATTGATGAAGAGACCCAGTACTTC. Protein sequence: CSVEDAGGIDEETQYF.

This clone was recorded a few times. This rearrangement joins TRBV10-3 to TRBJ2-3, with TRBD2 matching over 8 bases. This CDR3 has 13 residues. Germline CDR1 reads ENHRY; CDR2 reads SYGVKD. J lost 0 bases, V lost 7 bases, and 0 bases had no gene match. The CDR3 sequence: CAITSGSTDTQYF. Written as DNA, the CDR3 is TGTGCCATCACTAGCGGGAGCACAGATACGCAGTATTTT.

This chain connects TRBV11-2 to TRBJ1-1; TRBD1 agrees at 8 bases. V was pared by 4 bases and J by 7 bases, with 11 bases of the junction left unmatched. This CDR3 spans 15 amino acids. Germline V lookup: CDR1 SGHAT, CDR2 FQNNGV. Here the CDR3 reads CASSSGQGESGEAFF. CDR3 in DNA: TGTGCCAGCAGCTCCGGACAGGGTGAATCGGGTGAAGCTTTCTTT.

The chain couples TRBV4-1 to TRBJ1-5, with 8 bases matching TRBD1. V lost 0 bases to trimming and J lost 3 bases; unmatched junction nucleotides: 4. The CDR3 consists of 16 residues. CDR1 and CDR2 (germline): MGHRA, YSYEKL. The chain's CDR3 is CASSQDRGLLNQPQHF. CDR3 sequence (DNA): TGCGCCAGCAGCCAAGACAGGGGGCTTCTCAATCAGCCCCAGCATTTT.

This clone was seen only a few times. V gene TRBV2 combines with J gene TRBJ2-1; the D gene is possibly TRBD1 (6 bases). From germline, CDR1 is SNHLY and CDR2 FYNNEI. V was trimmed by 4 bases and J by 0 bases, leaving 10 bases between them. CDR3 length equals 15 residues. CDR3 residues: CASSVDRSSYNEQFF. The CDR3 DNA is TGTGCCAGCAGTGTTGACAGGAGCTCCTACAATGAGCAGTTCTTC.

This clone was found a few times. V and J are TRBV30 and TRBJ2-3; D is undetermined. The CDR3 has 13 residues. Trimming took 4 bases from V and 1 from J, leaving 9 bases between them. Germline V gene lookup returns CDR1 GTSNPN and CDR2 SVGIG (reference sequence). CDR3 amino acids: CAWKESGTDTQYF. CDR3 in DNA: TGTGCCTGGAAGGAGTCAGGCACAGATACGCAGTATTTT.

This chain's CDR3 is CASSLPGLNTEAFF. The CDR3 DNA reads as TGCGCCAGCAGCCTCCCTGGACTCAACACTGAAGCTTTCTTT. V gene TRBV5-1 combines with J gene TRBJ1-1, with D uncertain. Trimming left V 4 bases short and J 2 bases short, with 12 bases between. There are 14 residues in the CDR3. CDR1 and CDR2 from the germline V gene are SGHRS and YFSETQ.